One T cell receptor (beta chain) is described in this entry. Only one count was recorded for this clone. Its antigen target is currently unknown. Base qualities were left out, and no much larger clone turns up one base away. The sample is drawn from a study of technical replicates of blood from a handful of donors (dated by TCRdb to 2017 to 2019). The library was obtained by the immunoSEQ multiplex PCR assay. TCRdb carries this immuneACCESS record with in-frame sequences only. Its versions omit some clonotypes, under half of them owing to an unresolved V gene in the studies checked, with the rest unexplained. This sample lists some 60,000 clones; about 94% were detected once. The top ten constitute about 3% of the sample. The germline V gene specifies SGHTA as CDR1 and FQGTGA as CDR2. V lost 5 bases and J lost 0 bases; the stretch between them is 13 bases long. The CDR3 numbers 15 residues from cysteine through phenylalanine. The entry retains the CDR3 DNA only, 45 bases that are in frame from base 1.

The sequenced sample consisted of PBMCs. The chain was built from TRBV7-3 and TRBJ1-1; the D gene remains uncertain. This TCR was recovered from a human donor in good health. Some clones in this sample may be carry-over from other donors' samples. Here the CDR3 is given as CASSDPTRMNTEAFF. The sequenced DNA: TGTGCCAGCAGCGATCCGACAAGGATGAACACTGAAGCTTTCTTT.